These 24 T cell receptor beta chains came from one sample sequenced in a study of blood T cell repertoires in COVID-19. Generated by immunoSEQ multiplex PCR, the TCRdb table keeps only in-frame clones and is missing some. Of approximately 200,000 clones listed, 88% were seen once; the top ten hold roughly 3.7%. The sample comprised PBMCs or T cells enriched from blood (not recorded which). The receptors stem from a woman between 25 and 40 years old who had been exposed to COVID-19.

V gene TRBV18 combines with J gene TRBJ2-7, with 11 positions matching TRBD1. The CDR3 has 17 amino acids. Germline lookup yields CDR1 KGHSH and CDR2 LQKENI. V dropped 3 bases and J dropped 0; count of bases not matched to a gene: 7. The CDR3 is CASSPRTGGQVSYEQYF. In DNA form, the CDR3 reads TGTGCCAGCTCACCTCGGACAGGGGGCCAGGTCTCCTACGAGCAGTACTTC.

The V call is TRBV3-1 (or the pseudogene TRBV3-2), the J call TRBJ2-7; 8 nucleotides agree with TRBD1. Trimming cost V 3 bases and J 3 bases; bases outside gene matches: 10. This CDR3 comprises 16 residues. Germline-derived CDR1 and CDR2 are LGHDT and YNNKEL (reference sequence). CDR3 in amino acids: CASSQRQGAMGYEQYF. The CDR3 coding sequence is TGTGCCAGCAGCCAGAGGCAGGGGGCCATGGGCTACGAGCAGTACTTC.

V gene TRBV19 combines with J gene TRBJ2-1, with TRBD2 identical over 10 bases. The length of the CDR3 is 15 residues. The V segment lost 3 bases and the J segment 4 bases; nucleotides outside the gene matches: 3. Germline V gene sequence: CDR1 LNHDA, CDR2 SQIVND (reference sequence). CDR3 amino acids: CASSILTSGYNEQFF. The CDR3 DNA reads as TGTGCCAGTAGTATCCTGACTAGCGGGTACAATGAGCAGTTCTTC.

This rearrangement joins TRBV11-2 to TRBJ2-7; a weak D match, TRBD1 (5 bases). Germline V CDR1 and CDR2: SGHAT, FQNNGV. CDR3 length: 14 amino acids. V lost 0 bases, J lost 2 bases, and 8 bases lay in between. The CDR3, as DNA: TGTGCCAGCAGCTTAGACAGGGCTACCTACGAGCAGTACTTC. Translation: CASSLDRATYEQYF.

The chain joins TRBV5-1 to TRBJ2-1; D gene uncertain. Trimming left V 7 bases short and J 6 bases short, with 17 bases between. The CDR3 is made up of 14 amino acids. Germline V gene sequence: CDR1 SGHRS, CDR2 YFSETQ. CDR3 bases: TGCGCCAGCCGACCACGCCAGACACTCAATGAGCAGTTCTTC. Translating gives CASRPRQTLNEQFF.

This clone was observed a single time. The chain links TRBV10-1 to TRBJ1-4, with D maybe TRBD1 (5 bases). Trimming removed 2 bases from V and 5 bases from J, with 12 bases in between. The CDR3 loop spans 15 amino acids. Germline V gene data show CDR1 as WNHNN and CDR2 as SYGVQD (reference sequence). CDR3 loop: CASSEGGEVNEKLFF. Written as DNA, the CDR3 is TGCGCCAGCAGTGAGGGAGGGGAGGTGAATGAAAAACTGTTTTTT.

The V gene is TRBV10-3, the J gene TRBJ2-1; TRBD2 matches at 12 bases. The J segment lost 4 bases and the V segment lost 0 bases, leaving 4 bases of the junction unmatched. The CDR3 is 17 amino acids. Germline values: CDR1 ENHRY, CDR2 SYGVKD. The CDR3 DNA reads as TGTGCCATCAGTGAGTCCTCACTAGCGGGAGGATACAATGAGCAGTTCTTC. Protein product: CAISESSLAGGYNEQFF.

This chain uses TRBV28 with TRBJ1-1; 7 bases are a match to TRBD1. The CDR3 covers 16 residues. The J segment lost 4 bases and the V segment lost 4 bases, leaving 12 bases of the junction unmatched. Germline CDR1 MDHEN, CDR2 SYDVKM. The CDR3 nucleotides read TGTGCCAGCAGTTCCCGACAGGGTGTGGCTTTCACTGAAGCTTTCTTT. It yields the protein CASSSRQGVAFTEAFF.

This chain links TRBV11-2 with TRBJ1-2; perhaps TRBD1 as D (6 bases). Trimming took off 0 bases at V and 4 bases at J, with 9 bases between the two ends. Per germline, CDR1 SGHAT and CDR2 FQNNGV. CDR3 size: 14 residues. The CDR3 DNA reads as TGTGCCAGCAGCTTAGAATCAGGGGCCTATGGCTACACCTTC. Its translation is CASSLESGAYGYTF.

This clone was recorded once. This sequence joins TRBV7-6 and TRBJ2-5; D may be TRBD2 (6 bases). Germline lookup yields CDR1 SGHVS and CDR2 FNYEAQ. V lost 6 bases to trimming and J lost 0 bases, with 14 bases between them. The CDR3 has 15 amino acids. In DNA form, the CDR3 reads TGTGCCAGCAGTCCTAGAGCGGGTAACCAAGAGACCCAGTACTTC. This encodes CASSPRAGNQETQYF.

The chain is built from TRBV11-1 and TRBJ2-3, with 7 nucleotides matching TRBD1. This CDR3 is 15 amino acids long. Germline-derived CDR1 and CDR2 are SGHAT and FQDESV (reference sequence). The V gene end was trimmed by 5 bases and the J gene end by 3 bases; junction bases not matched to a gene: 8. The CDR3, as DNA: TGTGCCAGCAGCCCCACAGGGGTTCGGACAGATACGCAGTATTTT. Amino acids: CASSPTGVRTDTQYF.

The chain uses TRBV23-1 and TRBJ2-3; the D gene is possibly TRBD1 (5 bases). TRBV23-1 is identified as an open reading frame with a role that is uncertain. CDR3 length: 13 amino acids. V was shortened by 3 bases and J by 10 bases, with 14 bases between the two germline ends. The CDR3 loop is CASSQPETEAQYF. In nucleotides, the CDR3 is TGCGCCAGCAGTCAGCCCGAGACAGAGGCGCAGTATTTT.

This chain joins TRBV10-1 and TRBJ1-4, with D uncertain. The CDR3 sequence is 14 residues long. Germline V gene data show CDR1 as WNHNN and CDR2 as SYGVQD (reference sequence). V shed 2 bases and J shed 6 bases, with 10 bases lying between them. CDR3 in DNA: TGCGCCAGCAGTGAGGGTCGTGGGCATGAAAAACTGTTTTTT. This codes for CASSEGRGHEKLFF.

In its sample, this clone was seen once. The chain employs TRBV2 and TRBJ2-7, with D hard to call. V lost 7 bases, J lost 4 bases, and 11 bases lay in between. The germline V gene has CDR1 SNHLY and CDR2 FYNNEI. The CDR3 is 12 residues long. The CDR3 region is CASIPPGYEQYF. CDR3 DNA sequence: TGTGCCAGCATCCCACCGGGTTACGAGCAGTACTTC.

V and J are TRBV11-2 and TRBJ1-2, with D hard to call. Germline V gene lookup returns CDR1 SGHAT and CDR2 FQNNGV. This CDR3 has 13 amino acids. V was pared by 2 bases and J by 2 bases, with 6 bases between. The CDR3 region is CASSLNFNYGYTF. DNA of the CDR3: TGTGCCAGCAGCTTAAACTTCAACTATGGCTACACCTTC.

This clone has a single count. Other nucleotide sequences from this sample produce the same CDR3. This chain joins TRBV18 and TRBJ2-7; TRBD2 aligns across 11 bases. V lost 3 bases, J lost 0 bases, and 1 base stayed unmatched. Germline V lookup: CDR1 KGHSH, CDR2 LQKENI. The CDR3 consists of 15 residues. CDR3 DNA: TGTGCCAGCTCACCCGGGACTAGCGGCTCCTACGAGCAGTACTTC. Its protein is CASSPGTSGSYEQYF.

V usage is TRBV3-1 (or the pseudogene TRBV3-2) and J usage is TRBJ1-3; 9 nucleotides match TRBD1. The trim removed 2 bases at V and 3 bases at J, leaving 5 bases unmatched. CDR1 LGHDT and CDR2 YNNKEL come from the germline V gene (reference sequence). The CDR3 runs 16 residues. The CDR3 DNA reads as TGTGCCAGCAGCCAAACCGGGACAGGGAGTGGAAACACCATATATTTT. Amino acid sequence: CASSQTGTGSGNTIYF.

The chain has TRBV3-1 (or the pseudogene TRBV3-2) and TRBJ2-2; 8 bases line up with TRBD2. The CDR3 is 18 amino acids. The ends lost 1 base at V and 4 bases at J; junction bases unmatched: 11. The V gene's germline CDR1 is LGHDT and CDR2 YNNKEL (reference sequence). This CDR3 reads CASSQGLPSGSPTGELFF. In DNA, the CDR3 is TGTGCCAGCAGCCAAGGGTTACCTAGCGGGTCCCCCACCGGGGAGCTGTTTTTT.

The chain recombines TRBV5-6 with TRBJ2-1; perhaps TRBD2 as D (5 bases). Deletions cut 3 bases from V and 0 bases from J, with 10 bases between. Germline loops: CDR1 SGHDT, CDR2 YYEEEE. The CDR3 covers 15 residues. This CDR3 is CASSSRTYSYNEQFF. The CDR3 DNA follows: TGTGCCAGCAGCTCCAGGACTTACTCCTACAATGAGCAGTTCTTC.

V is TRBV2 and J is TRBJ1-2, with D perhaps TRBD1 (5 bases). The CDR3 is 13 residues long. V was shortened by 6 bases and J by 9 bases, with 17 bases between the two germline ends. CDR1 is SNHLY, CDR2 FYNNEI, per germline. CDR3 region: CASSARGLVSYTF. As DNA, the CDR3 is TGTGCCAGCAGCGCTCGGGGACTGGTGAGCTACACCTTC.

J is TRBJ2-2 and V is TRBV2; TRBD2 aligns across 10 bases. The CDR3 sequence is 16 residues long. The V gene's germline CDR1 is SNHLY and CDR2 FYNNEI. J was trimmed by 5 bases and V by 3 bases; bases with no gene match: 6. CDR3 region: CASSEGSGRGTGELFF. The CDR3 DNA sequence: TGTGCCAGCAGTGAGGGGAGCGGGAGGGGAACCGGGGAGCTGTTTTTT.

CDR3 in amino acids: CASSLLPGLDTGELFF. CDR3 bases: TGTGCCAGCAGTCTCCTACCGGGACTAGACACCGGGGAGCTGTTTTTT. This chain uses TRBV11-2 with TRBJ2-2, with 8 bases aligning to TRBD2. Trimming at V came to 6 bases and at J to 3 bases, leaving 9 bases not matched to a gene. Germline CDR1 reads SGHAT; CDR2 reads FQNNGV. The CDR3 runs to 16 residues.

This clone was found a few times. This chain joins TRBV9 and TRBJ2-1, with 8 bases lining up with TRBD2. V shed 4 bases, J shed 2 bases, and the junction held 5 bases outside the gene matches. The germline V gene has CDR1 SGDLS and CDR2 YYNGEE. There are 15 residues in the CDR3. The CDR3 sequence is CASSPGAGAYNEQFF. CDR3 coding DNA: TGTGCCAGCAGCCCTGGAGCGGGAGCCTACAATGAGCAGTTCTTC.

This clone turned up a few times. The chain carries TRBV29-1 and TRBJ1-2, with D unresolved. The CDR3 consists of 11 residues. Trimming stripped 7 bases from V and 5 bases from J, with 11 bases between. CDR1 is SQVTM and CDR2 is ANQGSEA in the germline V gene. CDR3 nucleotides: TGCAGCGCCGAGGGTCTTTATGGCTACACCTTC. Its protein is CSAEGLYGYTF.